The sequence of this T cell receptor beta chain was determined in a study of metastatic and nonmetastatic thyroid tumors. Whole-study context: Across blood and tumor or nodule tissue, repertoires from malignant and benign thyroid patients were compared with one another.

Treatment of any kind had been given to no patient before thyroid surgery. Notes on the study in general: Malignant tumors reportedly showed significantly higher TCR beta diversity than benign nodules in both blood and tumor.

TCRdb called clones again from the PCR reads with MiXCR. The sample holds about 24,000 clones, under 25% seen once. There are 15 residues in the CDR3. The germline V gene has CDR1 MGHDK and CDR2 SYGVNS. This clone was seen ten or more times. What it recognizes is unknown. The germline gene is not matched at one end of the junction; a read error may be the cause. The sequenced sample consisted of blood. The receptor's source is a male donor with papillary thyroid cancer or a benign thyroid nodule (not recorded which). Some clones in this sample may be carry-over from other donors' samples. The rearrangement joins TRBV25-1 to TRBJ2-7; D unresolved. DNA for the CDR3: TGTGCCAGTAGTGAACGAAGGGCAGGTTCCTACGAGCAGTACTTC. This gives the protein CASSERRAGSYEQYF.